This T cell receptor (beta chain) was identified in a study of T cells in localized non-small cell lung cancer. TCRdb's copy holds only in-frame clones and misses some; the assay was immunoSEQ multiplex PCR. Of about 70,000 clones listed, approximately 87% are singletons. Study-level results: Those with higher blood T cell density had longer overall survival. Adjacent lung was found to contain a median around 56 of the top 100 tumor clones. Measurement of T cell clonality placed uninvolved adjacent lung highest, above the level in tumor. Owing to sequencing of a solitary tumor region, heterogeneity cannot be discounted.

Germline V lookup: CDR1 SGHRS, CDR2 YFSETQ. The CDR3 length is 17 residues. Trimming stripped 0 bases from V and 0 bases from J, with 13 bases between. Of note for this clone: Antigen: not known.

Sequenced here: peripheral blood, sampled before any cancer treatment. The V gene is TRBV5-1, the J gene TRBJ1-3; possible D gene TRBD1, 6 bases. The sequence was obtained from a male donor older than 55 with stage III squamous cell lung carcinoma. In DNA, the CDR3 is TGCGCCAGCAGCTTGGAGGGGGATGGGGGCTCTGGAAACACCATATATTTT. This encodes CASSLEGDGGSGNTIYF.